This TCR beta chain was retrieved from a study of cytomegalovirus exposure and HLA in healthy donors. Whole-study context: Across more than 350 genotyped donors, roughly 80% landed in the Caucasian-associated ancestry cluster. Overall study findings and caveats: It was reported that TCR beta sequences correctly inferred the HLA-A and HLA-B alleles for most subjects.

CDR3 length: 12 residues. CDR1 is MNHEY, CDR2 SVGAGI, per germline. The junction had 7 bases not matched to a gene; V was cut back by 6 bases and J by 10 bases. Worth noting for this clone: The antigen is undetermined.

It was with 60 Vbeta and 13 Jbeta primers that the PCR ran. Data came from immunoSEQ multiplex PCR; TCRdb stores just in-frame clones and leaves some out. Its table lists 55,000 to 65,000 clones. The gene calls are TRBV6-5 and TRBJ1-1, with 8 bases lining up with TRBD1. Sequencing input: PBMCs. This clonotype originated in a woman aged 18-35 years in good health and CMV-seronegative. This CDR3 reads CASSFAGQGAFF. CDR3 DNA: TGTGCCAGCAGCTTCGCTGGACAGGGAGCTTTCTTT.